This T cell receptor beta chain was captured by sequencing in a study of blood T cell repertoires in COVID-19. The overall study: Sites in the United States, Italy and Spain provided acute and convalescent COVID-19 samples. T cells, B-cell-depleted T cells, or PBMCs supplied cDNA or gDNA.

Authors' analysis steps: By means of reference gene primer amplification, nucleated cell counts were estimated. Measured with immunoSEQ multiplex PCR; TCRdb has only the in-frame clones, and not every one. Clone size and the V and J calls come from that table; the DNA yielded D and trimming. Of tens of thousands of clones listed, 70% to 90% are singletons. V was clipped by 3 bases and J by 2 bases, with 7 bases between them. Germline-derived CDR1 and CDR2 are SGDLS and YYNGEE. There are 13 residues in the CDR3. The chain is built from TRBV9 and TRBJ2-3; no clear D. This sequence was found in a human donor in a cohort sampled during active COVID-19. The material sequenced was peripheral blood. The chain's CDR3 is CASSALNTDTQYF. The CDR3 bases are TGTGCCAGCAGCGCCCTTAACACAGATACGCAGTATTTT.